This entry is about one TCR beta chain. Compared with germline, one end of the junction differs, possibly owing to a read error. Looked up from germline, CDR1 is MNHEY and CDR2 is SVGAGI. This CDR3 comprises 14 residues. Method: immunoSEQ multiplex PCR; TCRdb's copy keeps in-frame clones and lacks some. This repertoire shows approximately 500,000 clones, about four fifths found once; its top ten account for over 10%. The data were taken from a study of shared clonotypes between healthy human individuals. The TCR comes from a woman between 40 and 50 years old in good health. Some clones in this sample may be carry-over from other donors' samples. The J gene is TRBJ2-2, the V gene TRBV6-5; D might be TRBD2 (6 bases). The sample comprised PBMCs. The CDR3 nucleotides are TGTGCCAGCAGTTACGGAGGGAACATCGGGGAGCTGTTTTTT. The encoded protein is CASSYGGNIGELFF.